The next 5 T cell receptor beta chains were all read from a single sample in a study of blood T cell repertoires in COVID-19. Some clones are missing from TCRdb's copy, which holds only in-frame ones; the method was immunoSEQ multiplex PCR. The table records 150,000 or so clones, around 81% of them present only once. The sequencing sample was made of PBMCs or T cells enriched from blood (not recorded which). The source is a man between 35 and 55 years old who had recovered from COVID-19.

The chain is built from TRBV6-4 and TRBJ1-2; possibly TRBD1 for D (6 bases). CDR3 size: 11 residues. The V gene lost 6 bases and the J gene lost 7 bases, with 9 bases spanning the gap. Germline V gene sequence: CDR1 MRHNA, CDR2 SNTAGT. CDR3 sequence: CASRGGGGYTF. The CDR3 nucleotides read TGTGCCAGCAGAGGGGGTGGTGGCTACACCTTC.

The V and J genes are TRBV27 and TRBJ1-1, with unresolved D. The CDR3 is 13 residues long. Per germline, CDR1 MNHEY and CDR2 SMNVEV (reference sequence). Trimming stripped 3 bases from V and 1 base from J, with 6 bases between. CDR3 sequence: CASSLWQNTEAFF. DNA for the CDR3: TGTGCCAGCAGTTTGTGGCAGAACACTGAAGCTTTCTTT.

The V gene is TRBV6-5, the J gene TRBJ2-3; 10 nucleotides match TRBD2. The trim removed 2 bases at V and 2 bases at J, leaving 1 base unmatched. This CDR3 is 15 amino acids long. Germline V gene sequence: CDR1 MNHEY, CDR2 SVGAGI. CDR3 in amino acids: CASSYTSGVTDTQYF. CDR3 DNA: TGTGCCAGCAGTTACACTAGCGGGGTCACAGATACGCAGTATTTT.

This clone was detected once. The CDR3 nucleotides read TGTGCCAGCAGCCTCAACACAGATACGCAGTATTTT. This gives the protein CASSLNTDTQYF. V usage is TRBV3-1 (or the pseudogene TRBV3-2) and J usage is TRBJ2-3; D is uncertain. CDR3 length: 12 amino acids. The V gene lost 4 bases and the J gene lost 2 bases, with 4 bases spanning the gap. Germline CDR1 and CDR2: LGHDT and YNNKEL (reference sequence).

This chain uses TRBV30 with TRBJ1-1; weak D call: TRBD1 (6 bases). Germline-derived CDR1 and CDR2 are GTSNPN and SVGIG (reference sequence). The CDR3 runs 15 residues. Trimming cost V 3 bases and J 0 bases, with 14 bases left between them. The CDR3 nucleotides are TGTGCCTGGAGAGAGACCGGGACACTGAACACTGAAGCTTTCTTT. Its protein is CAWRETGTLNTEAFF.